The 5 T cell receptor beta chains presented below share a single source sample, sequenced in a study of T-cell memory formation after mild COVID-19. TCRdb independently ran MiXCR on the 5' RACE reads; one entry per CDR3 protein. This repertoire shows nearly 350,000 distinct CDR3 sequences, around 13% found once; its top ten account for 20% to 25%. The material sequenced was PBMCs or a T cell subset sorted from them (not recorded which). These receptors came from a man aged 18 to 30 who had mild COVID-19 (a few samples of this study predate the infection). Cell type and time point are not known.

As concerns this clonotype: This may arise from a read error, as a much more abundant clone is one base away. The rearrangement uses TRBV12-3 or TRBV12-4 and TRBJ1-1; D may be TRBD1 (6 bases). This CDR3 has 14 residues. Trimming removed 4 bases at V and 4 bases at J, with 13 bases between. Here the CDR3 reads CASSSVQGITEAFF. The CDR3, as DNA: TGTGCCAGCAGTTCCGTACAGGGTATCACTGAAGCTTTCTTT.

The V gene is TRBV5-4, the J gene TRBJ2-7, with TRBD1 matching over 7 bases. Germline assignment: CDR1 SGHNT and CDR2 YYREEE (reference sequence). The CDR3 consists of 16 residues. V dropped 4 bases and J dropped 0; count of bases not matched to a gene: 10. The CDR3 region is CASSTPQGTLSYEQYV. The CDR3 DNA follows: TGTGCCAGCAGCACCCCACAGGGGACCCTCTCCTACGAGCAGTACGTC.

This rearrangement joins TRBV27 to TRBJ2-7, with 9 bases matching TRBD1. Per the germline V gene, CDR1 is MNHEY and CDR2 is SMNVEV (reference sequence). Germline trimming cut 1 base from V and 13 bases from J; bases unmatched to any gene: 8. The CDR3 is 13 amino acids. The CDR3 DNA follows: TGTGCCAGCAGTTTATTACCGGGACAGGGAGAATACGTC. Amino acids: CASSLLPGQGEYV.

V gene TRBV7-9 combines with J gene TRBJ1-5; unclear D gene. The CDR3 runs to 14 residues. Germline V lookup: CDR1 SEHNR, CDR2 FQNEAQ (reference sequence). Trimming left V 4 bases short and J 4 bases short, with 11 bases between. CDR3 sequence: CASSSPRENQPQHF. The CDR3 coding sequence is TGTGCCAGCAGCTCCCCCCGCGAGAATCAGCCCCAGCATTTT.

The V and J genes are TRBV5-5 and TRBJ2-7; tentatively, D is TRBD1 or TRBD2 (5 bases each). The V and J ends lost 5 bases and 2 bases respectively, with 11 bases between them. Per the germline V gene, CDR1 is SGHKS and CDR2 is YYEKEE (reference sequence). This CDR3 has 13 amino acids. CDR3 DNA sequence: TGTGCCAGCAGGTGGGGGTTTGCCTACGAGCAGTACGTC. Translated, it gives CASRWGFAYEQYV.